One sample yielded the 14 T cell receptor beta chains listed below, sequenced in a study of cytomegalovirus exposure and HLA in healthy donors. Use of 60 Vbeta and 13 Jbeta primers characterized the PCR. Libraries were prepared by immunoSEQ multiplex PCR; TCRdb keeps only in-frame clonotypes and omits some of them. Altogether over 150,000 clones are present, 85% being singletons, with the ten largest covering 1%. Input material: PBMCs. The receptors originated from a boy younger than 10 in good health and CMV-seronegative.

The chain joins TRBV5-6 to TRBJ1-5, with 7 bases identical to TRBD1. CDR3 length: 15 amino acids. From germline, CDR1 is SGHDT and CDR2 YYEEEE. After removal of 5 bases from V and 0 bases from J, the junction contained 5 bases not matched to a gene. The CDR3 DNA reads TGTGCCAGCAGTCCAGGGGGAGGTAGCAATCAGCCCCAGCATTTT. It translates to CASSPGGGSNQPQHF.

The chain joins TRBV28 to TRBJ2-7; 9 nucleotides match TRBD1. The CDR3 runs 13 residues. The junction had 0 bases not matched to a gene; V was cut back by 3 bases and J by 3 bases. Germline assignment: CDR1 MDHEN and CDR2 SYDVKM. This CDR3 is CASSLTGGYEQYF. CDR3 coding DNA: TGTGCCAGCAGTTTGACAGGGGGCTACGAGCAGTACTTC.

This clone was found once. V gene TRBV5-6 combines with J gene TRBJ1-2, with no clear D. The CDR3 length is 14 residues. The ends were cut back, 1 base at V and 1 base at J, with 8 bases in the middle. The germline V gene encodes CDR1 SGHDT and CDR2 YYEEEE. CDR3 coding DNA: TGTGCCAGCAGCTTGATCAGCGATAACTATGGCTACACCTTC. It encodes CASSLISDNYGYTF.

This sequence joins TRBV7-9 and TRBJ1-2; D gene uncertain. The CDR3 contains 14 residues. Trimming removed 0 bases from V and 8 bases from J, with 13 bases in between. The germline V gene encodes CDR1 SEHNR and CDR2 FQNEAQ (reference sequence). The CDR3 protein is CASSLADSHGGYTF. In DNA, the CDR3 is TGTGCCAGCAGCTTAGCGGATTCTCACGGGGGCTACACCTTC.

This sequence joins TRBV29-1 and TRBJ2-7; 10 bases fit TRBD2. Germline V gene lookup returns CDR1 SQVTM and CDR2 ANQGSEA. The CDR3 covers 15 residues. V shed 3 bases, J shed 3 bases, and the junction held 8 bases outside the gene matches. CDR3 DNA sequence: TGCAGCGTTGATATCCCGTCTAGCGGGAGCTACGAGCAGTACTTC. Its translation is CSVDIPSSGSYEQYF.

The chain carries TRBV5-1 and TRBJ2-7, with D maybe TRBD2 (6 bases). Germline loops: CDR1 SGHRS, CDR2 YFSETQ. The V and J ends lost 4 bases and 0 bases respectively, with 11 bases between them. The CDR3 runs to 14 residues. The chain's CDR3 is CASSPRGSSYEQYV. CDR3 nucleotide sequence: TGCGCCAGCAGCCCTCGGGGGAGCTCCTACGAGCAGTACGTC.

Regarding this clone: This sample also contains other DNA sequences that code for the same CDR3. The J gene is TRBJ2-7, the V gene TRBV11-2, with a weak D call TRBD1 (5 bases). Germline CDR1 reads SGHAT; CDR2 reads FQNNGV. There are 15 residues in the CDR3. V lost 1 base, J lost 3 bases, and 13 bases lay in between. Here the CDR3 reads CASSLGQGRFYEQYV. CDR3 DNA: TGTGCCAGCAGCTTAGGCCAGGGCCGATTCTACGAGCAGTACGTC.

This chain joins TRBV18 and TRBJ2-1; D remains unclear. The germline CDR1 and CDR2 sequences are KGHSH and LQKENI. The ends were cut back, 5 bases at V and 8 bases at J, with 4 bases in the middle. The CDR3 covers 10 residues. The CDR3 DNA is TGTGCCAGCTCAGCGGATGAGCAGTTCTTC. Translating it yields CASSADEQFF.

The V gene is TRBV27, the J gene TRBJ2-7, with a possible D match to TRBD1 (5 bases). V dropped 5 bases and J dropped 4 bases, with 15 bases sitting between them. This CDR3 has 14 residues. From germline, CDR1 is MNHEY and CDR2 SMNVEV (reference sequence). This CDR3 reads CASSRAPQGYEQYV. CDR3 nucleotide sequence: TGTGCCAGCAGTAGGGCACCCCAGGGTTACGAGCAGTACGTC.

J is TRBJ2-5 and V is TRBV7-8; D gene ambiguous. From germline, CDR1 is SGHVS and CDR2 FQNEAQ. The CDR3 totals 12 residues. Deletions cut 4 bases from V and 7 bases from J, with 10 bases between. DNA of the CDR3: TGTGCCAGCAGCTCTAGGTCGGGGACCCAGTACTTC. Protein sequence: CASSSRSGTQYF.

This clone was seen once. CDR3: CASSKGFDAFF. CDR3 DNA sequence: TGTGCCAGCAGTAAGGGGTTTGACGCTTTCTTT. The rearrangement uses TRBV6-5 and TRBJ1-1; a weak D match, TRBD1 (5 bases). The CDR3 loop spans 11 amino acids. CDR1 and CDR2 from the germline V gene are MNHEY and SVGAGI. The V gene lost 5 bases and the J gene lost 11 bases, with 12 bases spanning the gap.

The CDR3 is CASSRQQNQPQHF. CDR3 bases: TGTGCCAGCAGCCGACAGCAAAATCAGCCCCAGCATTTT. The chain combines TRBV2 with TRBJ1-5, with D maybe TRBD1 (5 bases). Germline V gene sequence: CDR1 SNHLY, CDR2 FYNNEI. The CDR3 loop spans 13 amino acids. Trimming took 6 bases from V and 4 from J, leaving 10 bases between them.

Comment on this clone: The junction departs from germline at one end; a sequencing error may be responsible. The chain has TRBV6-1 and TRBJ2-2, with 8 bases identical to TRBD2. This CDR3 is 14 amino acids long. Germline V CDR1 and CDR2: MNHNS, SASEGT. The CDR3 DNA reads as TGTGCCAGCAGTGAAGCCGGGAGGGACGGGAAGCTGTTTTTT. This translates into CASSEAGRDGKLFF.

V is TRBV5-4 and J is TRBJ2-5; D may be TRBD2 (6 bases). The V gene's germline CDR1 is SGHNT and CDR2 YYREEE (reference sequence). The CDR3 runs 13 residues. Trimming shortened V by 1 base and J by 4 bases, and 8 bases separated the two germline ends. Here the CDR3 reads CASSLQGGETQYF. The CDR3, as DNA: TGTGCCAGCAGCTTGCAGGGAGGAGAGACCCAGTACTTC. The full variable domain, completed using reference TRBV5-4 and TRBJ2-5, is ETGVTQSPTHLIKTRGQQVTLRCSSQSGHNTVSWYQQALGQGPQFIFQYYREEENGRGNFPPRFSGLQFPNYSSELNVNALELDDSALYLCASSLQGGETQYFGPGTRLLVL.